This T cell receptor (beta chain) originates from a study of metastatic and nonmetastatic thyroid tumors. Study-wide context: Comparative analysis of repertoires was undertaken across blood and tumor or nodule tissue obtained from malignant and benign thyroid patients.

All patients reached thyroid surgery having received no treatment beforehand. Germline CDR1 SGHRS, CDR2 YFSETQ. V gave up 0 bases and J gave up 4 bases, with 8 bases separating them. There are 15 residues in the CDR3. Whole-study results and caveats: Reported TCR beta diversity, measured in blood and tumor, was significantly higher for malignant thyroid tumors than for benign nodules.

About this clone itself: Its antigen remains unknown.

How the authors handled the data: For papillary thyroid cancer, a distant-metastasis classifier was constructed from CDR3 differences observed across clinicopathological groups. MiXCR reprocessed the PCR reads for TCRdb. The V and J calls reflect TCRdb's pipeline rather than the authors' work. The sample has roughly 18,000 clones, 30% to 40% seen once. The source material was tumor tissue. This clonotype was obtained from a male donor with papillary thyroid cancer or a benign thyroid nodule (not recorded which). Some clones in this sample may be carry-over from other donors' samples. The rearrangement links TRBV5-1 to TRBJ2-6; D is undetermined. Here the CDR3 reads CASSLVGTGANVLTF. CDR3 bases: TGCGCCAGCAGCTTGGTCGGTACAGGGGCCAACGTCCTGACTTTC.